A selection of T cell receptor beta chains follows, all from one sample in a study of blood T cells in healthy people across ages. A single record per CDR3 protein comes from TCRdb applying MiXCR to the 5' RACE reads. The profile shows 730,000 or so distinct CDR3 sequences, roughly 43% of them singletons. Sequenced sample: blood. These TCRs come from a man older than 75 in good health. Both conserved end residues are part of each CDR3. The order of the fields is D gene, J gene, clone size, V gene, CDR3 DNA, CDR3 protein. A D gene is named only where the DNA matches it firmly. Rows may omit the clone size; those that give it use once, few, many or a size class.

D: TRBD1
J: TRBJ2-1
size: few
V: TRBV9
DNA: TGTGCCAGCAGCAACCGACAGGGGACGAGTCTGGTTGAGCAGTTCTTC
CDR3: CASSNRQGTSLVEQFF

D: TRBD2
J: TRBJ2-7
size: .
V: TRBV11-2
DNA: TGTGCCAGCAGCCCCGTAGCGGGGGTGCTCTACGAGCAGTACTTC
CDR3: CASSPVAGVLYEQYF

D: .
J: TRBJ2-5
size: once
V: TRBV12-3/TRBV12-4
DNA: TGTGCCAGCAGTTTAGGAGGGGGGCAGGGAGACTACCAAGAGACCCAGTACTTC
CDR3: CASSLGGGQGDYQETQYF

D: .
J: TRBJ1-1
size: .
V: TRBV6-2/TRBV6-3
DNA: TGTGCCAGCAGAGAGGCTGAAGCTTTCTTT
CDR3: CASREAEAFF

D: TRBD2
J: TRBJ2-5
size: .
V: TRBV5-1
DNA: TGCGCCAGCAGCTTGGGTACTAGCGGGGGGGGCGCTAACAATGAGCAGTACTTC
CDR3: CASSLGTSGGGANNEQYF

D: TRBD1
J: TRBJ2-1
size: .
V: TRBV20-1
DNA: TGCAGTGCTAGAGATCCAGGGGGCTACAATGAGCAGTTCTTC
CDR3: CSARDPGGYNEQFF

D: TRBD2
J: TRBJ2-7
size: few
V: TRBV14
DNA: TGTGCCAGCAGCCTCCTCGGAGTAGCGGGAGGGGTGGCCTACGAGCAGTACTTC
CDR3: CASSLLGVAGGVAYEQYF

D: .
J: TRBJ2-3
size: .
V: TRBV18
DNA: TGTGCCAGCTCTATCTCACAGACAGATACGCAGTATTTT
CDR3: CASSISQTDTQYF

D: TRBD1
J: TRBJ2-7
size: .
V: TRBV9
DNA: TGTGCCAGCAGCGGAGGGGGCCCCTACGAGCAGTACTTC
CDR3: CASSGGGPYEQYF

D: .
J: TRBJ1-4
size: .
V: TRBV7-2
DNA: TGTGCCAGCAGCCCCAGTGAGAGCGTGATTGAAAAACTGTTTTTT
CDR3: CASSPSESVIEKLFF

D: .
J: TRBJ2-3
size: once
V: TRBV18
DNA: TGTGCCAGCTCCCCCGGGACACGCACAGATACGCAGTATTTT
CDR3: CASSPGTRTDTQYF

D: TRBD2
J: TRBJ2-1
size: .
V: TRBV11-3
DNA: TGTGCCAGCAGCTTGGGTAGCGGGAGTTGGGATGAGCAGTTCTTC
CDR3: CASSLGSGSWDEQFF

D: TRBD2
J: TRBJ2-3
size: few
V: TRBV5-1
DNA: TGCGCCAGCAGCCCGGGACTAGCGGGGAGGTCAGATACGCAGTATTTT
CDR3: CASSPGLAGRSDTQYF

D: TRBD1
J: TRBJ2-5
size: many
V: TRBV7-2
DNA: TGTGCCAGCAGCTCGACAGGGGAGGAGGAGACCCAGTACTTC
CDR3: CASSSTGEEETQYF

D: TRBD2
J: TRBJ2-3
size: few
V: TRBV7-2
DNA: TGTGCCAGCAGCCCGGAGTACTTAGCGGGACACACAGATACGCAGTATTTT
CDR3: CASSPEYLAGHTDTQYF

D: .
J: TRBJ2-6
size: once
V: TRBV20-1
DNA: TGCAGTGCTAGAGATTTCGGGCAAAGGGGGGCCAACGTCCTGACTTTC
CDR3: CSARDFGQRGANVLTF

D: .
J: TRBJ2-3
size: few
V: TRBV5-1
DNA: TGCGCCAGCAGCTTGGCCGACTTTCTCACAGATACGCAGTATTTT
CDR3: CASSLADFLTDTQYF

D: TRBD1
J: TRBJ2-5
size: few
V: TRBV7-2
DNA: TGTGCCAGCAGCTCGTCGACAGGGGACGAGACCCAGTACTTC
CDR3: CASSSSTGDETQYF

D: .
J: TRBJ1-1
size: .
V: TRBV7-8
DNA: TGTGCCAGCAGCTTAGCGGCCAGGGGAGTGACTGAAGCTTTCTTT
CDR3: CASSLAARGVTEAFF

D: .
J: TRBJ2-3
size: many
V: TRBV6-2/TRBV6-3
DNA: TGTGCCAGCAGTTACACGACGGGGAATACGCAGTATTTT
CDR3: CASSYTTGNTQYF

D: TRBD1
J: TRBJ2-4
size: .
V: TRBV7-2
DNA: TGTGCCAGCAGCCGGACAGGGGTTTTTGACATTCAGTACTTC
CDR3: CASSRTGVFDIQYF

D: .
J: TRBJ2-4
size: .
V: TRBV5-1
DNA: TGCGCCAGCAGCTTGGCGCAGGTCGGGGATATTCAGTACTTC
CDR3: CASSLAQVGDIQYF

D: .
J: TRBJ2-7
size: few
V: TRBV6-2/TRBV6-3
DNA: TGTGCCAGCAGTCCTCCCGGCCGGGGGAACTACGAGCAGTACTTC
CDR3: CASSPPGRGNYEQYF

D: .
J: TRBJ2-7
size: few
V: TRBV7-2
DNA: TGTGCCAGCAGCTTAGATACCGTCGGAGAGCAGTACTTC
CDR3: CASSLDTVGEQYF

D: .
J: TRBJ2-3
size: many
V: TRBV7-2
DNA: TGTGCCAGCGGAGTGGGTGCTTCCACAGATACGCAGTATTTT
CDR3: CASGVGASTDTQYF

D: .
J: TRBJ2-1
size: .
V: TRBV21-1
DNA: TGTGCCAGCAGCAAAGATCAGCAACAAGAGACCCAGTTCTTC
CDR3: CASSKDQQQETQFF

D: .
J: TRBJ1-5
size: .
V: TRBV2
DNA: TGTGCCGCAGGGTGGGGTAGCAATCAGCCCCAGCATTTT
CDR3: CAAGWGSNQPQHF

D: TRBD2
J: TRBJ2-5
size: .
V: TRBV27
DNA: TGTGCCAGCAGTTTAGTCGGTTTGGGAGGGAGCGGAGAGACCCAGTACTTC
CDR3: CASSLVGLGGSGETQYF

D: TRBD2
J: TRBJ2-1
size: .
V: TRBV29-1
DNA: TGCAGCGCCCAACTAGCGGGAGGGCTTAATGAGCAGTTCTTC
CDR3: CSAQLAGGLNEQFF

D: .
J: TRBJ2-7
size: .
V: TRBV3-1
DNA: TGTGCCAGCAGCCAAGTCGCGGGACTCAATGAGCAGTACTTC
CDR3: CASSQVAGLNEQYF

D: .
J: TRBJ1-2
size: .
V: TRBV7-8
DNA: TGTGCCAGCAGCTTAAGCAACGCAGGTGGCTACACCTTC
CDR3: CASSLSNAGGYTF

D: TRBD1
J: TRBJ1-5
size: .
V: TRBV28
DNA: TGTGCCAGCAGCTCAACAGGGGGCTATTCGACACATCAGCCCCAGCATTTT
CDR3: CASSSTGGYSTHQPQHF

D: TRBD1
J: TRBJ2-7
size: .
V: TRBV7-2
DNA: TGTGCCAGCAGCTCCGGACAGGGTCGAGACGAGCAGTACTTC
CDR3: CASSSGQGRDEQYF

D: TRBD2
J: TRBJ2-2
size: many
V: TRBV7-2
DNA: TGTGCCAGCAGCTCCTACGGGGGGGTGAACACCGGGGAGCTGTTTTTT
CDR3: CASSSYGGVNTGELFF

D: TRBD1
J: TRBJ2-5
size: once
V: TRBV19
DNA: TGTGCCAGTAGTATACTCCCGACAGGGGGGAAAGAGACCCAGTACTTC
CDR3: CASSILPTGGKETQYF

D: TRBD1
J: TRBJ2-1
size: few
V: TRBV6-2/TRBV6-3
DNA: TGTGCCAGCAGTCTAGACAGGGGGCGCTCCTACAATGAGCAGTTCTTC
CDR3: CASSLDRGRSYNEQFF

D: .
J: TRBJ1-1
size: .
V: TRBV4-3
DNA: TGCGCCAGCAGCGCCACCGGGACCCGTACTGAAGCTTTCTTT
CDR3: CASSATGTRTEAFF

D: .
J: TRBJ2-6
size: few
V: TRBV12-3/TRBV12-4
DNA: TGTGCCGGGCGGCGGGGTAACTCTGGGGCCAACGTCCTGACTTTC
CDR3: CAGRRGNSGANVLTF